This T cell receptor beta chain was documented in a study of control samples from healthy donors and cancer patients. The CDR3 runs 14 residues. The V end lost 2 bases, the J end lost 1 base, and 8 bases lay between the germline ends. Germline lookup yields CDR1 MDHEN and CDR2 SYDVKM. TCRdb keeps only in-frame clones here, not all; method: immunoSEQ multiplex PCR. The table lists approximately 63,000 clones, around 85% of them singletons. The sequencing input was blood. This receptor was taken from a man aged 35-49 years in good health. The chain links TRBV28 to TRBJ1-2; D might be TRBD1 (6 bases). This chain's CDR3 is CASSLRQDNYGYTF. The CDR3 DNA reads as TGTGCCAGCAGTTTAAGACAGGATAACTATGGCTACACCTTC.